Listed here are 3 T cell receptor beta chains from one sample, sequenced in a study of cytomegalovirus exposure and HLA in healthy donors. It was with 60 Vbeta and 13 Jbeta primers that the PCR ran. TCRdb keeps only in-frame clones here, not all; method: immunoSEQ multiplex PCR. The sample consists of some 200,000 clones, roughly 89% of them appearing once. The sequenced sample consisted of PBMCs. These receptors all come from a woman under 30 in good health and CMV-seronegative.

The chain carries TRBV18 and TRBJ2-5; a possible D gene is TRBD2 (6 bases). The germline V and J ends were trimmed by 2 bases and 1 base, with 17 bases remaining between them. Germline-derived CDR1 and CDR2 are KGHSH and LQKENI. This CDR3 comprises 17 residues. CDR3 sequence reads: CASSPSGGRGGQETQYF. In DNA, the CDR3 is TGTGCCAGCTCACCATCCGGGGGACGGGGTGGCCAAGAGACCCAGTACTTC.

The V gene is TRBV7-9, the J gene TRBJ2-2, with D perhaps TRBD1 (6 bases). The CDR3 extends over 16 amino acids. The ends were cut back, 4 bases at V and 1 base at J, with 13 bases in the middle. Germline CDR1 and CDR2: SEHNR and FQNEAQ (reference sequence). CDR3 sequence reads: CASSSPSTGNTGELFF. CDR3 DNA: TGTGCCAGCAGCTCTCCTTCGACAGGGAACACCGGGGAGCTGTTTTTT.

V is TRBV7-9 and J is TRBJ2-7, with 8 bases fitting TRBD2. Germline V gene lookup returns CDR1 SEHNR and CDR2 FQNEAQ (reference sequence). The CDR3 has 13 amino acids. The V and J ends lost 4 bases and 5 bases, in that order; junction bases with no gene match: 4. The CDR3 here is CASSSGLAHEQYF. The CDR3 coding sequence is TGTGCCAGCAGCTCAGGACTAGCCCACGAGCAGTACTTC.